The table lists the clone carrying this T cell receptor beta chain with many counts. Its antigen is not known. The sample is drawn from a study of T-cell reconstitution after alpha-beta-depleted transplantation in children. Study observations and caveats: Among T cells one year after transplant, newly produced cells accounted for most counts and diversity. About two months after transplant, alpha-beta T cells reportedly came from several hundred expanded graft clones.

Trimming at V came to 1 base and at J to 0 bases, leaving 2 bases not matched to a gene. The CDR3 is 16 amino acids. Germline CDR1 and CDR2: SGHTA and FQGNSA. A library of TCRbeta sequences, prepared with unique molecular identifiers, was generated. TCRdb re-analysed the PCR reads in MiXCR, keeping a single row per CDR3 protein. The sample lists about 500,000 distinct CDR3 sequences, over 10% seen once, with around 13% in the top ten. Sequences were derived from PBMCs, mostly from graft donor cells, sampled 180 days after TCRalphabeta/CD19-depleted stem cell transplant. The rearrangement links TRBV7-2 to TRBJ2-7, with 11 positions matching TRBD2. The receptor's source is a female patient aged 2-9 years who had a stem cell transplant for aplastic anemia, so the T cells may come from the graft donor. The CDR3 loop reads CASSLGLAGLSYEQYF. The DNA for the CDR3 is TGTGCCAGCAGCTTAGGACTAGCGGGACTCTCCTACGAGCAGTACTTC.